One and the same sample provided the 15 T cell receptor beta chains below, sequenced in a study of cytomegalovirus exposure and HLA in healthy donors. PCR primers comprised 60 Vbeta and 13 Jbeta primers. Some clones are missing from TCRdb's copy, which holds only in-frame ones; the method was immunoSEQ multiplex PCR. This table holds 200,000 or so clones. Specimen: PBMCs. The receptors derive from a boy aged 5-17 years in good health and CMV-seronegative.

The chain uses TRBV27 and TRBJ2-1; TRBD2 agrees at 9 bases. CDR1 is MNHEY, CDR2 SMNVEV, per germline (reference sequence). V lost 6 bases to trimming and J lost 1 base; unmatched junction nucleotides: 7. CDR3 length equals 16 residues. CDR3 sequence (DNA): TGTGCCAGCAGAGTTAGCGGGGGACTATCCTACAATGAGCAGTTCTTC. It encodes CASRVSGGLSYNEQFF.

The rearrangement uses TRBV5-1 and TRBJ1-4; 9 nucleotides match TRBD1. CDR3 length equals 15 residues. V trimming: 4 bases; J trimming: 8 bases; junction bases outside the gene matches: 9. CDR1 and CDR2 from the germline V gene are SGHRS and YFSETQ. The CDR3 loop is CASSVLGTGTEKLFF. CDR3 nucleotide sequence: TGCGCCAGCAGCGTCCTCGGGACAGGGACCGAAAAACTGTTTTTT.

The CDR3 region has the DNA TGTGCCAGCAGCCCCTCGGGGGGGCCCCAGCATTTT. This codes for CASSPSGGPQHF. V is TRBV7-2 and J is TRBJ1-5; maybe TRBD1 (5 bases). Germline CDR1 reads SGHTA; CDR2 reads FQGNSA. This CDR3 spans 12 amino acids. Trimming pared 5 bases from V and 9 bases from J, leaving 11 bases between.

The CDR3 sequence is CASRSGLEPSTDTQYF. DNA of the CDR3: TGTGCCAGCAGATCCGGACTAGAGCCTAGCACAGATACGCAGTATTTT. The chain joins TRBV2 to TRBJ2-3; TRBD2 agrees at 7 bases. V was clipped by 6 bases and J by 0 bases; unmatched bases: 9. The CDR3 is made up of 16 amino acids. Germline V gene data show CDR1 as SNHLY and CDR2 as FYNNEI.

This chain uses TRBV5-1 with TRBJ1-1; 7 positions agree with TRBD1. Germline lookup yields CDR1 SGHRS and CDR2 YFSETQ. V gave up 1 base and J gave up 3 bases; unmatched junction bases: 3. The CDR3 runs to 14 residues. In nucleotides, the CDR3 is TGCGCCAGCAGCTTGACAGGGACAGACACTGAAGCTTTCTTT. Its translation: CASSLTGTDTEAFF.

Points on this clone: Different DNA sequences within this sample yield the same CDR3. This chain joins TRBV2 and TRBJ2-2; TRBD2 matches at 9 bases. The CDR3 covers 14 residues. Germline CDR1 reads SNHLY; CDR2 reads FYNNEI. V shed 8 bases, J shed 4 bases, and the junction held 5 bases outside the gene matches. In nucleotides, the CDR3 is TGTGCCAGCGTGGGACTAGCTCTCACCGGGGAGCTGTTTTTT. It specifies CASVGLALTGELFF.

The J gene is TRBJ1-1, the V gene TRBV7-9, with a possible D match to TRBD1 (6 bases). Germline assignment: CDR1 SEHNR and CDR2 FQNEAQ (reference sequence). With 3 bases removed from V and 0 bases from J, the gap between germline ends came to 8 bases. The CDR3 contains 14 residues. The CDR3 reads CASSFGQLNTEAFF. The CDR3 DNA reads as TGTGCCAGCAGCTTCGGACAGTTGAACACTGAAGCTTTCTTT.

The V and J genes are TRBV18 and TRBJ1-2; perhaps TRBD1 as D (6 bases). Germline V CDR1 and CDR2: KGHSH, LQKENI. The CDR3 runs to 16 residues. Trimming left V 6 bases short and J 4 bases short, with 21 bases between. The CDR3 region has the DNA TGTGCCAGCTCGAGCGAAGGGGCGGGGGCCTTCTATGGCTACACCTTC. Translation gives CASSSEGAGAFYGYTF.

The chain has TRBV5-6 and TRBJ1-6, with 7 bases matching TRBD1. Germline V CDR1 and CDR2: SGHDT, YYEEEE. Trimming cost V 2 bases and J 10 bases; bases outside gene matches: 6. The CDR3 has 14 amino acids. DNA for the CDR3: TGTGCCAGCAGCTTTCGGGGACAGATCTCACCCCTCCACTTT. This sequence encodes CASSFRGQISPLHF. Filled out from reference TRBV5-6 and TRBJ1-6, the complete variable domain reads DAGVTQSPTHLIKTRGQQVTLRCSPKSGHDTVSWYQQALGQGPQFIFQYYEEEERQRGNFPDRFSGHQFPNYSSELNVNALLLGDSALYLCASSFRGQISPLHFGNGTRLTVT.

The V and J genes are TRBV4-1 and TRBJ1-2; D gene uncertain. In germline, CDR1 is MGHRA, CDR2 YSYEKL. V was trimmed by 2 bases and J by 2 bases, leaving 9 bases between them. The CDR3 has 14 residues. The CDR3 loop reads CASSQPGANYGYTF. The DNA of the CDR3 is TGCGCCAGCAGCCAACCTGGAGCAAACTATGGCTACACCTTC.

DNA for the CDR3: TGTGCCAGTAGTACCTACCCTGGGGCCTCTGGAAACACCATATATTTT. It specifies CASSTYPGASGNTIYF. V and J are TRBV19 and TRBJ1-3, with D perhaps TRBD1 (5 bases). In germline, CDR1 is LNHDA, CDR2 SQIVND (reference sequence). V lost 4 bases and J lost 0, with 13 bases in between. The CDR3 totals 16 residues.

This rearrangement joins TRBV4-1 to TRBJ2-7; D gene unclear. This CDR3 region has 14 residues. Between the trimmed V and J ends, which lost 1 base and 2 bases, there was a span of 9 bases. The germline gives CDR1 MGHRA, CDR2 YSYEKL. CDR3 nucleotide sequence: TGCGCCAGCAGCCAAGGGGCATCCACCTACGAGCAGTACTTC. Translating gives CASSQGASTYEQYF.

The chain links TRBV30 to TRBJ1-3; D remains ambiguous. The CDR3 runs 14 residues. Per germline, CDR1 GTSNPN and CDR2 SVGIG (reference sequence). The V gene lost 0 bases and the J gene lost 3 bases, with 9 bases spanning the gap. The CDR3 loop reads CAWSVRGLGNTIYF. DNA for the CDR3: TGTGCCTGGAGTGTACGTGGCCTTGGAAACACCATATATTTT.

This chain links TRBV5-4 with TRBJ2-7; D possibly corresponds to TRBD1 (5 bases). The CDR3 length is 14 residues. The germline V gene encodes CDR1 SGHNT and CDR2 YYREEE (reference sequence). Trimming pared 2 bases from V and 3 bases from J, leaving 12 bases between. The CDR3 DNA reads TGTGCCAGCAGCTTAGGGGCCTTAAGCTACGAGCAGTACTTC. It codes for CASSLGALSYEQYF. The complete variable domain, with remaining parts taken from reference TRBV5-4 and TRBJ2-7, reads ETGVTQSPTHLIKTRGQQVTLRCSSQSGHNTVSWYQQALGQGPQFIFQYYREEENGRGNFPPRFSGLQFPNYSSELNVNALELDDSALYLCASSLGALSYEQYFGPGTRLTVT.

The chain recombines TRBV5-1 with TRBJ1-5; D gene uncertain. Trimming took off 0 bases at V and 4 bases at J, with 11 bases between the two ends. Germline lookup yields CDR1 SGHRS and CDR2 YFSETQ. The CDR3 spans 15 residues. CDR3 amino acids: CASSLERTDNQPQHF. The DNA of the CDR3 is TGCGCCAGCAGCTTGGAGCGCACCGATAATCAGCCCCAGCATTTT.